Listed below are T cell receptor beta chains from one sample, sequenced in a study of CD8+CD57+ T cells in acquired aplastic anemia. One entry per CDR3 protein results from TCRdb running MiXCR on the reads. The data hold 100,000 to 150,000 distinct CDR3 sequences, with 40% to 60% observed a single time. The sequenced material came from sorted CD4+, CD8+, or CD8+CD57+ T cells (not recorded which) from PBMCs. Receptors originate from a human donor in good health, serving as a control. CDR3s include the opening cysteine and the closing phenylalanine or tryptophan. D genes are given only for firm matches. Part of the rows lack a size; the others show once, few, many or a class for expanded clones.

J gene: TRBJ2-5
V gene: TRBV20-1
D gene: .
clone size: many
CDR3 DNA: TGCAGTCCCTGCCACTCCGGGACACAAAATGCTCAAGAGACCCAGTACTTC
CDR3 protein: CSPCHSGTQNAQETQYF

J gene: TRBJ2-2
V gene: TRBV20-1
D gene: TRBD1
clone size: many
CDR3 DNA: TGCAGTGCTCCCCGGGTCGGACAGGGGACCGGGGAGCTGTTTTTT
CDR3 protein: CSAPRVGQGTGELFF

J gene: TRBJ2-7
V gene: TRBV11-2
D gene: TRBD2
clone size: .
CDR3 DNA: TGTGCCAGCAGCTTATTGCGGGGGGCTTACGAGCAGTACTTC
CDR3 protein: CASSLLRGAYEQYF

J gene: TRBJ1-1
V gene: TRBV6-2/TRBV6-3
D gene: .
clone size: .
CDR3 DNA: TGTGCCAGCAGATTTGCGGGGAACACTGAAGCTTTCTTT
CDR3 protein: CASRFAGNTEAFF

J gene: TRBJ2-5
V gene: TRBV20-1
D gene: TRBD2
clone size: many
CDR3 DNA: TGCAGTGCTCAAGCTAGCGGGGAGCCTACCCAGTACTTC
CDR3 protein: CSAQASGEPTQYF

J gene: TRBJ1-1
V gene: TRBV7-6
D gene: .
clone size: many
CDR3 DNA: TGTGCCAGCAGCTTAGGCCCTCGAGCGACTGAAGCTTTCTTT
CDR3 protein: CASSLGPRATEAFF

J gene: TRBJ2-5
V gene: TRBV11-2
D gene: TRBD2
clone size: once
CDR3 DNA: TGTGCCAGCAGCTTAGTCCGGACTAGCGGGGGGCACCAAGAGACCCAGTACTTC
CDR3 protein: CASSLVRTSGGHQETQYF

J gene: TRBJ1-2
V gene: TRBV10-3
D gene: .
clone size: .
CDR3 DNA: TGTGCCATCAGTGAGTCCGGCTCCCCGGGAGGCTACACCTTC
CDR3 protein: CAISESGSPGGYTF

J gene: TRBJ2-3
V gene: TRBV29-1
D gene: TRBD2
clone size: .
CDR3 DNA: TGCAGCGCTGCCGGGACTACCCGCACAGATGCGCAGTATTTT
CDR3 protein: CSAAGTTRTDAQYF

J gene: TRBJ1-4
V gene: TRBV11-2
D gene: .
clone size: many
CDR3 DNA: TGTGCCAGCAGCGCTGAGGGGGGTGTTAATGAAAAACTGTTTTTT
CDR3 protein: CASSAEGGVNEKLFF

J gene: TRBJ1-4
V gene: TRBV7-9
D gene: .
clone size: .
CDR3 DNA: TGTGCCAGCAGCCGGGACGGGCCCAATGAAAAACTGTTTTTT
CDR3 protein: CASSRDGPNEKLFF

J gene: TRBJ2-2
V gene: TRBV2
D gene: .
clone size: .
CDR3 DNA: TGTGCCAGCAGGAAGGGGGTGATTACCGGGGAGCTGTTTTTT
CDR3 protein: CASRKGVITGELFF

J gene: TRBJ2-5
V gene: TRBV29-1
D gene: TRBD2
clone size: .
CDR3 DNA: TGCAGCGTTGAAGGGACTAGCGGGATAGAGACCCAGTACTTC
CDR3 protein: CSVEGTSGIETQYF

J gene: TRBJ2-5
V gene: TRBV2
D gene: .
clone size: .
CDR3 DNA: TGTGCCAGCAGTGATCTGGGTATCCAAGAGACCCAGTACTTC
CDR3 protein: CASSDLGIQETQYF

J gene: TRBJ1-1
V gene: TRBV7-2
D gene: TRBD1
clone size: .
CDR3 DNA: TGTGCCAGCAGATTTGGACAGGGTGAAGCTTTCTTT
CDR3 protein: CASRFGQGEAFF

J gene: TRBJ2-3
V gene: TRBV2
D gene: TRBD2
clone size: .
CDR3 DNA: TGTGCCAGCAGTGTCACTAGCGGGGGGATTACAGATACGCAGTATTTT
CDR3 protein: CASSVTSGGITDTQYF

J gene: TRBJ1-3
V gene: TRBV10-3
D gene: TRBD1
clone size: .
CDR3 DNA: TGTGCCGTCAGTGAGGCCAGGGGGTCTGGAAACACCATATATTTT
CDR3 protein: CAVSEARGSGNTIYF

J gene: TRBJ1-1
V gene: TRBV7-3
D gene: .
clone size: .
CDR3 DNA: TGTGCCAGCAGCTTTAGGGCTGGTCGGGCTTTCTTT
CDR3 protein: CASSFRAGRAFF

J gene: TRBJ2-1
V gene: TRBV11-1
D gene: .
clone size: many
CDR3 DNA: TGTGCCAGCAGCCGGTACAATGAGCAGTTCTTC
CDR3 protein: CASSRYNEQFF

J gene: TRBJ2-2
V gene: TRBV5-1
D gene: TRBD2
clone size: many
CDR3 DNA: TGCGCCAGCAGCTTGCCGAGCGGGGTGACCGGGGAGCTGTTTTTT
CDR3 protein: CASSLPSGVTGELFF

J gene: TRBJ1-1
V gene: TRBV18
D gene: .
clone size: many
CDR3 DNA: TGTGCCAGCTCACCACTGGGGGGGGCAGCTTTCTTT
CDR3 protein: CASSPLGGAAFF

J gene: TRBJ2-7
V gene: TRBV12-5
D gene: .
clone size: many
CDR3 DNA: TGTGCTAGTGGGGACTACGAGCAGTACTTC
CDR3 protein: CASGDYEQYF

J gene: TRBJ1-5
V gene: TRBV19
D gene: TRBD1
clone size: many
CDR3 DNA: TGTGCCAGTAGTAATTCCGGGACAGGCAACCCCCAGCATTTT
CDR3 protein: CASSNSGTGNPQHF

J gene: TRBJ2-1
V gene: TRBV5-1
D gene: TRBD2
clone size: .
CDR3 DNA: TGCGCCAGCAGCCAGAGCGGGGGGCCAAACAATGAGCAGTTCTTC
CDR3 protein: CASSQSGGPNNEQFF

J gene: TRBJ2-7
V gene: TRBV4-3
D gene: .
clone size: .
CDR3 DNA: TGCGCCAGCAGCCAATATTATCAGGGTGAAGGCAACTACGAGCAGTACTTC
CDR3 protein: CASSQYYQGEGNYEQYF

J gene: TRBJ2-1
V gene: TRBV7-9
D gene: TRBD2
clone size: few
CDR3 DNA: TGTGCCAGCAGCGACGGGGAACTAGCGGGAGCGTCCTCCAATGAGCAGTTCTTC
CDR3 protein: CASSDGELAGASSNEQFF

J gene: TRBJ2-7
V gene: TRBV20-1
D gene: TRBD2
clone size: .
CDR3 DNA: TGCAGTGCGACACTAGCGGGAAAGAACGAGCAGTACTTC
CDR3 protein: CSATLAGKNEQYF